The sequence of this TCR beta chain was determined in a study of blood T cell repertoires in COVID-19. In the study overall: Whether acute or convalescent, the COVID-19 samples came from the United States, Italy and Spain. T cells, B-cell-depleted T cells, or PBMCs provided the cDNA or gDNA that served as material.

Original processing notes: How many nucleated cells were present was estimated from reference gene primer amplification. This table comes from immunoSEQ multiplex PCR, and its TCRdb copy is limited to in-frame clones, with some not included. Clone size and the V and J calls come from that table; the DNA yielded D and trimming. The profile shows 170,000 or so clones, around 79% of them singletons. The CDR3 consists of 13 residues. V was clipped by 5 bases and J by 5 bases, with 12 bases between them. Sequenced input: peripheral blood. V and J are TRBV12-3 or TRBV12-4 and TRBJ2-5; D is uncertain. This TCR came from a woman aged 70-85 years with acute or convalescent COVID-19. The CDR3 DNA follows: TGTGCCAGCAGTACACATAGCCGGGAGACCCAGTACTTC. Protein sequence: CASSTHSRETQYF.